The rows below give T cell receptor beta chains drawn from one sample of a study of cytomegalovirus exposure and HLA in healthy donors. TCRdb's table, derived via immunoSEQ multiplex PCR, lists solely in-frame clones and lacks some. In the table there are approximately 160,000 clones, 75% to 90% of which are singletons. Material: PBMCs. These receptors were obtained from a human donor in good health. CDR3s include the opening cysteine and the closing phenylalanine or tryptophan. Fields, in order: clone size, V gene, D gene, J gene, CDR3 DNA, CDR3 protein. A D gene is named only where the DNA matches it firmly. The listing skips clone size in some rows; elsewhere it reads once, few, many or a size class.

size: once
V: TRBV5-4
D: TRBD1
J: TRBJ2-7
DNA: TGTGCCAGCAGCCCCACAGGGGCACAAGGAAGGAATTCCGAGCAGTACTTC
CDR3: CASSPTGAQGRNSEQYF

size: .
V: TRBV5-1
D: .
J: TRBJ2-7
DNA: TGCGCCAGCAGCTTGGACACCCCCGCCTACGAGCAGTACTTC
CDR3: CASSLDTPAYEQYF

size: once
V: TRBV7-9
D: .
J: TRBJ2-7
DNA: TGTGCCAGCAGCTTAACAGAAACCTACGAGCAGTACTTC
CDR3: CASSLTETYEQYF

size: once
V: TRBV6-6
D: .
J: TRBJ2-7
DNA: TGTGCCAGCAGTAGGATACCGGGACACACATCCTACGAGCAGTACTTC
CDR3: CASSRIPGHTSYEQYF

size: .
V: TRBV5-1
D: TRBD2
J: TRBJ2-3
DNA: TGCGCCAGCAGCTTGGTATCGTCTAGCGGGAGCACAGATACGCAGTATTTT
CDR3: CASSLVSSSGSTDTQYF

size: .
V: TRBV12-5
D: .
J: TRBJ2-7
DNA: TGTGCTAGTGGTTTGCTCCGGGGGATCTTCTCCTACGAGCAGTACTTC
CDR3: CASGLLRGIFSYEQYF

size: .
V: TRBV15
D: TRBD1
J: TRBJ1-5
DNA: TGTGCCACCAGCAGAGATCGGGACAGGGGGCCACTACCCCAGCATTTT
CDR3: CATSRDRDRGPLPQHF

size: .
V: TRBV25-1
D: .
J: TRBJ1-2
DNA: TGTGCCAGCAGTGAATCAGGGAATGGCTACACCTTC
CDR3: CASSESGNGYTF

size: few
V: TRBV19
D: .
J: TRBJ2-7
DNA: TGTGCCAGCTCTAGCTCCTACGAGCAGTACTTC
CDR3: CASSSSYEQYF

size: .
V: TRBV5-1
D: .
J: TRBJ1-1
DNA: TGCGCCAGCAGCCTCGGGGCGGGGGGGGCGAACACTGAAGCTTTCTTT
CDR3: CASSLGAGGANTEAFF

size: few
V: TRBV4-3
D: .
J: TRBJ2-5
DNA: TGCGCCAGCAGCCAAGTGGCGGGCACTGGGTCAGAGACCCAGTACTTC
CDR3: CASSQVAGTGSETQYF

size: .
V: TRBV4-1
D: .
J: TRBJ1-1
DNA: TGCGCCAGCAGCCAATCCACAGGGCTCGCAGCTTTCTTT
CDR3: CASSQSTGLAAFF

size: .
V: TRBV5-1
D: .
J: TRBJ2-7
DNA: TGCGCCAGCAGAGTCGCCGGGGGAGGCTACGAGCAGTACTTC
CDR3: CASRVAGGGYEQYF

size: .
V: TRBV7-9
D: .
J: TRBJ1-6
DNA: TGTTCCAGCAGCGGTGGGGGGGCACGTTCACCCCTCCACTTT
CDR3: CSSSGGGARSPLHF

size: .
V: TRBV6-1
D: TRBD1
J: TRBJ1-2
DNA: TGTGCCAGCAGTCTGTTAGGGACAGCATACTATGGCTACACCTTC
CDR3: CASSLLGTAYYGYTF

size: .
V: TRBV5-4
D: TRBD2
J: TRBJ2-5
DNA: TGTGCCAGCAGCTTGACTAGCGGGGTGAAGCAGTACTTC
CDR3: CASSLTSGVKQYF

size: .
V: TRBV7-6
D: TRBD2
J: TRBJ2-7
DNA: TGTGCCAGCAGCTTTGATAGCGGGGACGTGCAGTACTTC
CDR3: CASSFDSGDVQYF

size: .
V: TRBV12-5
D: .
J: TRBJ1-1
DNA: TGTGCTAGTGGTTTGATAAACAGGAACACTGAAGCTTTCTTT
CDR3: CASGLINRNTEAFF

size: .
V: TRBV18
D: .
J: TRBJ2-7
DNA: TGTGCCAGCTCACCGGGACTTTACGAGCAGTACTTC
CDR3: CASSPGLYEQYF

size: .
V: TRBV7-2
D: .
J: TRBJ2-3
DNA: TGTGCCAGCAGCGTGTATGGAGTTTCGCAGTATTTT
CDR3: CASSVYGVSQYF

size: .
V: TRBV19
D: .
J: TRBJ2-2
DNA: TGTGCCAGCGGAGGAAGCACCGGGGAGCTGTTTTTT
CDR3: CASGGSTGELFF

size: .
V: TRBV15
D: TRBD1
J: TRBJ1-2
DNA: TGTGCCACCAGCATAGACAGGGGGCTAGGTGGCTACACCTTC
CDR3: CATSIDRGLGGYTF

size: .
V: TRBV9
D: TRBD1
J: TRBJ1-2
DNA: TGTGCCAGCAGCGTATTGGGACAGGGAAGGAAGGGCTACACCTTC
CDR3: CASSVLGQGRKGYTF

size: .
V: TRBV7-7
D: TRBD2
J: TRBJ2-5
DNA: TGTGCCAGCAGCTTAGTCACTGGGACTAGCGGGGAGACCCAGTACTTC
CDR3: CASSLVTGTSGETQYF

size: few
V: TRBV7-9
D: .
J: TRBJ1-1
DNA: TGTGCCAGCAGATCAGGGACACCAGGGAACACTGAAGCTTTCTTT
CDR3: CASRSGTPGNTEAFF

size: .
V: TRBV10-3
D: .
J: TRBJ1-1
DNA: TGTGCCATCAGTGCGGTTTTGAGTGCGAACACTGAAGCTTTCTTT
CDR3: CAISAVLSANTEAFF

size: few
V: TRBV19
D: TRBD1
J: TRBJ2-7
DNA: TGTGCCAGTAGTCCTGATTCGATCGGACAGGGGTTGGACGAGCAGTACTTC
CDR3: CASSPDSIGQGLDEQYF

size: .
V: TRBV11-3
D: TRBD1
J: TRBJ1-5
DNA: TGTGCCAGATTGGACAGGGTCTTTAGGTATAGCAATCAGCCCCAGCATTTT
CDR3: CARLDRVFRYSNQPQHF

size: .
V: TRBV29-1
D: .
J: TRBJ1-5
DNA: TGCAGCGTGGGAGGGGAGTACAATCAGCCCCAGCATTTT
CDR3: CSVGGEYNQPQHF

size: .
V: TRBV6-4
D: TRBD2
J: TRBJ2-2
DNA: TGTGCCAGCAGTGACGGGGGGGACACCGGGGAGCTGTTTTTT
CDR3: CASSDGGDTGELFF

size: .
V: TRBV29-1
D: .
J: TRBJ1-1
DNA: TGCAGCGGGGGTACAGGGATAGTGGGTGAAGCTTTCTTT
CDR3: CSGGTGIVGEAFF

size: .
V: TRBV28
D: .
J: TRBJ2-1
DNA: TGTGCCAGCAGTGGAGGCATCAGGGGGGACAATGAGCAGTTCTTC
CDR3: CASSGGIRGDNEQFF

size: once
V: TRBV19
D: .
J: TRBJ1-5
DNA: TGTGCCAGTAGCCCTCTCTGGCAGAGCAATCAGCCCCAGCATTTT
CDR3: CASSPLWQSNQPQHF

size: .
V: TRBV4-1
D: .
J: TRBJ1-1
DNA: TGCGCCAGCAGCCAATTCAGTAAAATGAACACTGAAGCTTTCTTT
CDR3: CASSQFSKMNTEAFF

size: .
V: TRBV19
D: .
J: TRBJ1-4
DNA: TGTGCCAGTAGTTCCTCGGCGGGGCGCAATGAAAAACTGTTTTTT
CDR3: CASSSSAGRNEKLFF

size: .
V: TRBV29-1
D: TRBD2
J: TRBJ2-3
DNA: TGCAGCGTTGCGGCGGGGGGGCACCCAGATACGCAGTATTTT
CDR3: CSVAAGGHPDTQYF

size: .
V: TRBV11-2
D: TRBD1
J: TRBJ1-1
DNA: TGTGCCAGCAGACAAAACAGGGGGCGAAACACTGAAGCTTTCTTT
CDR3: CASRQNRGRNTEAFF

size: .
V: TRBV27
D: .
J: TRBJ1-1
DNA: TGTGCCAGCAGTTCGGTGAACACTGAAGCTTTCTTT
CDR3: CASSSVNTEAFF

size: .
V: TRBV5-1
D: .
J: TRBJ2-2
DNA: TGCGCCAGCAGCTTGGGGACTCAGGTGGCCGGGGAGCTGTTTTTT
CDR3: CASSLGTQVAGELFF

size: .
V: TRBV4-3
D: TRBD1
J: TRBJ2-4
DNA: TGCGCCAGCAGAGGGGGGACAGGGCGGTCAAAAAACATTCAGTACTTC
CDR3: CASRGGTGRSKNIQYF

size: .
V: TRBV4-1
D: .
J: TRBJ2-1
DNA: TGCGCCAGCAGCCAAGAAGTCAGCCCTAGCTCCTACAATGAGCAGTTCTTC
CDR3: CASSQEVSPSSYNEQFF

size: .
V: TRBV7-2
D: TRBD1
J: TRBJ2-3
DNA: TGTGCCAGCAGCTTAGGACAGGGCGATACGCAGTATTTT
CDR3: CASSLGQGDTQYF

size: .
V: TRBV19
D: TRBD2
J: TRBJ2-2
DNA: TGTGCCAGTACCGTTAACCGGGGGGGGCTGTTTTTT
CDR3: CASTVNRGGLFF